This entry features one T cell receptor (beta chain) sequence. Its cognate antigen is unknown. This sample is drawn from a study of PD-1 blockade in mismatch repair-deficient tumors. Overall study findings and caveats: Rapid post-treatment expansion, then contraction, generally preceding radiologic response, marked tumor-resident clones.

CDR1 and CDR2 from the germline V gene are SGHTA and FQGNSA. The CDR3 contains 14 residues. The V and J ends lost 3 bases and 0 bases respectively, with 7 bases between them. Generated by immunoSEQ multiplex PCR, the TCRdb table keeps only in-frame clones and is missing some. Seen here are under 95,000 clones, about 85% observed once, and the top ten hold about 2.4%. V gene TRBV7-2 combines with J gene TRBJ2-3; TRBD2 might be the D (5 bases). The TCR sequence derives from an adult with mismatch repair-deficient cancer. Sequenced material: peripheral blood, taken 12 weeks after starting pembrolizumab. The CDR3 DNA follows: TGTGCCAGCAGCTTGAGGACTAGCACAGATACGCAGTATTTT. Protein sequence: CASSLRTSTDTQYF.